This T cell receptor (beta chain) appears in the sequencing data of a study of T-cell reconstitution after alpha-beta-depleted transplantation in children. Preparation of the TCRbeta library was carried out with unique molecular identifiers. TCRdb re-derived calls from the PCR reads in MiXCR, one entry per CDR3 protein. The sample contains approximately 640,000 distinct CDR3 sequences, roughly 17% of which appear only once. The CDR3 covers 16 residues. Per germline, CDR1 DFQATT and CDR2 SNEGSKA (reference sequence). The ends lost 1 base at V and 4 bases at J; junction bases unmatched: 9. The chain has TRBV20-1 and TRBJ1-5; 8 positions match TRBD1. This sequence originates from a human donor who donated a stem cell graft to a child with acute myeloid leukemia. Source: PBMCs from the stem cell graft donor, taken from the stem cell graft. The chain's CDR3 is CSARAPTGGENQPQHF. CDR3 in DNA: TGCAGTGCTAGAGCCCCAACAGGGGGGGAAAATCAGCCCCAGCATTTT.